Each of the 29 T cell receptor beta chains below was sequenced from the same sample in a study of blood T cell repertoires in COVID-19. The assay was immunoSEQ multiplex PCR, and TCRdb's table has in-frame clones only and misses some. The sample includes more than 200,000 clones, about 89% of them seen just once. Material for sequencing was PBMCs or T cells enriched from blood (not recorded which). Every receptor here comes from a woman aged 25 to 39 who had recovered from COVID-19.

This rearrangement joins TRBV28 to TRBJ1-5; no clear D. V lost 1 base and J 4 bases, leaving 14 bases between the germline ends. CDR3 length: 16 residues. The germline CDR1 and CDR2 sequences are MDHEN and SYDVKM. CDR3 nucleotides: TGTGCCAGCAGTTTATCGCCCACTCACTTAAATCAGCCCCAGCATTTT. Translation gives CASSLSPTHLNQPQHF. Filled out from reference TRBV28 and TRBJ1-5, the complete variable domain reads DVKVTQSSRYLVKRTGEKVFLECVQDMDHENMFWYRQDPGLGLRLIYFSYDVKMKEKGDIPEGYSVSREKKERFSLILESASTNQTSMYLCASSLSPTHLNQPQHFGDGTRLSIL.

This clone occurred once. CDR3 region: CASSLDPRQIYGYTF. The CDR3 DNA reads TGCGCCAGCAGCTTGGACCCCCGACAGATCTATGGCTACACCTTC. The J gene is TRBJ1-2, the V gene TRBV5-1, with D possibly TRBD1 on 5 matching bases. Per germline, CDR1 SGHRS and CDR2 YFSETQ. The CDR3 length is 15 residues. Trimming stripped 0 bases from V and 4 bases from J, with 13 bases between.

This chain uses TRBV9 with TRBJ2-1; maybe TRBD1 (5 bases). CDR3 size: 17 residues. Germline loops: CDR1 SGDLS, CDR2 YYNGEE. Trimming cost V 0 bases and J 7 bases, with 20 bases left between them. The CDR3: CASSVASQGSSSNEQFF. The CDR3 DNA reads TGTGCCAGCAGCGTAGCCTCTCAGGGTTCTAGTTCGAATGAGCAGTTCTTC.

The CDR3 sequence: CSVLGGPGSNQPQHF. In DNA form, the CDR3 reads TGCAGCGTTTTGGGAGGGCCGGGGAGCAATCAGCCCCAGCATTTT. This chain joins TRBV29-1 and TRBJ1-5; D is ambiguous. Germline V gives CDR1 SQVTM, CDR2 ANQGSEA. The germline V and J ends were trimmed by 5 bases and 1 base, with 15 bases remaining between them. The CDR3 length is 15 residues.

The rearrangement joins TRBV28 to TRBJ1-6; 7 bases are shared with TRBD1. After removal of 5 bases from V and 10 bases from J, the junction contained 8 bases not matched to a gene. This CDR3 is 14 amino acids long. Per germline, CDR1 MDHEN and CDR2 SYDVKM. CDR3 protein: CASSPGQLRSPLHF. DNA of the CDR3: TGTGCCAGCAGTCCGGGACAGTTGAGATCACCCCTCCACTTT.

This chain connects TRBV30 to TRBJ1-2, with 8 bases identical to TRBD1. Trimming removed 2 bases from V and 7 bases from J; junction bases left unmatched: 9. The germline gives CDR1 GTSNPN, CDR2 SVGIG (reference sequence). The CDR3 extends over 14 amino acids. The CDR3 DNA is TGTGCCTGGAGTCAGCACAATACAGGGGGTGGCTACACCTTC. This gives the protein CAWSQHNTGGGYTF.

This chain uses TRBV18 with TRBJ1-1, with 8 bases fitting TRBD1. Per the germline V gene, CDR1 is KGHSH and CDR2 is LQKENI. The CDR3 is 15 amino acids. Losses at the gene ends were 5 bases for V and 0 bases for J; bases not matched to a gene: 5. The CDR3 loop is CASSILTGVNTEAFF. The CDR3 nucleotides read TGTGCCAGCTCAATTTTGACAGGGGTGAACACTGAAGCTTTCTTT. Supplemented by reference TRBV18 and TRBJ1-1, the full variable domain reads NAGVMQNPRHLVRRRGQEARLRCSPMKGHSHVYWYRQLPEEGLKFMVYLQKENIIDESGMPKERFSAEFPKEGPSILRIQQVVRGDSAAYFCASSILTGVNTEAFFGQGTRLTVV.

The J gene is TRBJ2-1, the V gene TRBV11-3; TRBD1 matches at 10 bases. In germline, CDR1 is SGHNT, CDR2 YENEEA. The CDR3 runs 15 residues. V dropped 5 bases and J dropped 7; count of bases not matched to a gene: 8. CDR3 nucleotide sequence: TGTGCCAGCAGCAAAGGACAGGGGGTTGAGAATGAGCAGTTCTTC. Translation: CASSKGQGVENEQFF. Full variable domain (remainder filled in from reference TRBV11-3 and TRBJ2-1): EAGVVQSPRYKIIEKKQPVAFWCNPISGHNTLYWYLQNLGQGPELLIRYENEEAVDDSQLPKDRFSAERLKGVDSTLKIQPAELGDSAVYLCASSKGQGVENEQFFGPGTRLTVL.

The chain has TRBV5-4 and TRBJ1-6; D call uncertain. The CDR3 is made up of 12 amino acids. Germline V gene data show CDR1 as SGHNT and CDR2 as YYREEE (reference sequence). V shed 0 bases and J shed 12 bases, with 7 bases lying between them. CDR3 amino acids: CASSLVEGPLHF. CDR3 DNA sequence: TGTGCCAGCAGCTTGGTAGAGGGACCCCTCCACTTT. Full variable domain (rest looked up from reference TRBV5-4 and TRBJ1-6): ETGVTQSPTHLIKTRGQQVTLRCSSQSGHNTVSWYQQALGQGPQFIFQYYREEENGRGNFPPRFSGLQFPNYSSELNVNALELDDSALYLCASSLVEGPLHFGNGTRLTVT.

The genes are TRBV6-4 and TRBJ1-1, with 8 bases lining up with TRBD1. Germline V gene data show CDR1 as MRHNA and CDR2 as SNTAGT. J was trimmed by 5 bases and V by 2 bases; bases with no gene match: 4. The CDR3 is made up of 14 amino acids. This CDR3 is CASSDPGGKTEAFF. The CDR3 region has the DNA TGTGCCAGCAGTGACCCAGGGGGCAAGACTGAAGCTTTCTTT.

The gene calls are TRBV6-2 or TRBV6-3 and TRBJ1-1; D ambiguous. CDR3 length equals 16 residues. The germline V and J ends were trimmed by 2 bases and 0 bases, with 13 bases remaining between them. CDR1 is MNHEY, CDR2 SVGEGT, per germline. The CDR3 sequence: CASSYDGRRLNTEAFF. DNA of the CDR3: TGTGCCAGCAGTTACGACGGAAGGAGGCTGAACACTGAAGCTTTCTTT.

J is TRBJ1-3 and V is TRBV28; no firm D call. CDR1 is MDHEN, CDR2 SYDVKM, per germline. The CDR3 is 12 amino acids. V lost 4 bases, J lost 4 bases, and 5 bases lay in between. CDR3 DNA sequence: TGTGCCAGCAGTTGGCTGGGAAACACCATATATTTT. Protein sequence: CASSWLGNTIYF. The full variable domain, in which reference TRBV28 and TRBJ1-3 provide the parts outside the CDR3, is DVKVTQSSRYLVKRTGEKVFLECVQDMDHENMFWYRQDPGLGLRLIYFSYDVKMKEKGDIPEGYSVSREKKERFSLILESASTNQTSMYLCASSWLGNTIYFGEGSWLTVV.

This clone has just a few counts. The chain has TRBV7-2 and TRBJ1-1, with D perhaps TRBD1 (5 bases). The V gene's germline CDR1 is SGHTA and CDR2 FQGNSA. Trimming shortened V by 4 bases and J by 0 bases, and 12 bases separated the two germline ends. This CDR3 has 15 residues. The CDR3 loop reads CASSSSQGMNTEAFF. Here the CDR3 DNA reads TGTGCCAGCAGCTCGAGCCAGGGCATGAACACTGAAGCTTTCTTT.

V gene TRBV5-1 combines with J gene TRBJ1-1, with a possible D match to TRBD1 (5 bases). CDR1 SGHRS and CDR2 YFSETQ come from the germline V gene. This CDR3 comprises 13 residues. Deletions cut 1 base from V and 4 bases from J, with 8 bases between. The CDR3 spells CASSLTGFTEAFF. CDR3 bases: TGCGCCAGCAGCTTGACAGGTTTCACTGAAGCTTTCTTT.

V usage is TRBV6-6 and J usage is TRBJ2-1; TRBD2 might be the D (6 bases). CDR1 is MNHNY, CDR2 SVGAGI, per germline (reference sequence). CDR3 length: 16 amino acids. Trimming took 0 bases from V and 5 from J, leaving 14 bases between them. The CDR3 spells CASSYSAPGLNNEQFF. The CDR3 DNA follows: TGTGCCAGCAGTTACTCGGCCCCGGGACTTAACAATGAGCAGTTCTTC.

This chain joins TRBV9 and TRBJ2-1; 7 nucleotides agree with TRBD2. Germline V gives CDR1 SGDLS, CDR2 YYNGEE. This CDR3 has 14 residues. V was clipped by 7 bases and J by 1 base; unmatched bases: 5. The CDR3 loop is CASGEGSSYNEQFF. The CDR3 DNA is TGTGCCAGCGGGGAGGGGTCATCCTACAATGAGCAGTTCTTC.

V gene TRBV6-5 combines with J gene TRBJ1-4, with D possibly matching TRBD1 (6 bases). The CDR3 covers 12 residues. Germline V gene sequence: CDR1 MNHEY, CDR2 SVGAGI. V was pared by 6 bases and J by 8 bases, with 10 bases between. The CDR3 region has the DNA TGTGCCAGCAGACAGGGCCAGGAAAAACTGTTTTTT. As protein: CASRQGQEKLFF.

The chain recombines TRBV11-2 with TRBJ2-3; 7 bases agree with TRBD1. The V and J ends lost 2 bases and 9 bases, in that order; junction bases with no gene match: 8. Germline CDR1 is SGHAT and CDR2 is FQNNGV. This CDR3 has 14 amino acids. The CDR3 sequence is CASSLTVQQGTQYF. The CDR3 DNA reads TGTGCCAGCAGCTTAACAGTCCAACAGGGGACGCAGTATTTT.

This rearrangement joins TRBV7-2 to TRBJ1-1; D not certain. Germline V gene data show CDR1 as SGHTA and CDR2 as FQGNSA. This CDR3 comprises 12 residues. V lost 5 bases and J 1 base, leaving 5 bases between the germline ends. CDR3 coding DNA: TGTGCCAGCAGCCCAGAGAACACTGAAGCTTTCTTT. Its translation is CASSPENTEAFF.

This clone has only a few counts. The rearrangement links TRBV29-1 to TRBJ2-3, with TRBD2 matching over 7 bases. V shed 1 base, J shed 10 bases, and the junction held 26 bases outside the gene matches. This CDR3 spans 19 amino acids. Germline-derived CDR1 and CDR2 are SQVTM and ANQGSEA. CDR3 loop: CSVEGGQTSRWETRTAQYF. DNA of the CDR3: TGCAGCGTTGAAGGAGGGCAGACTAGCAGATGGGAAACTCGAACGGCGCAGTATTTT.

This chain connects TRBV24-1 to TRBJ2-3; 11 bases match TRBD1. CDR3 length: 19 residues. The V segment lost 1 base and the J segment 6 bases; nucleotides outside the gene matches: 14. The germline V gene encodes CDR1 KGHDR and CDR2 SFDVKD. CDR3 in amino acids: CATSDFSGGGQGAMDTQYF. The DNA of the CDR3 is TGTGCCACCAGTGATTTTTCGGGAGGAGGACAGGGGGCGATGGATACGCAGTATTTT.

The J gene is TRBJ1-1, the V gene TRBV10-3, with D perhaps matching TRBD1 (5 bases). The V gene's germline CDR1 is ENHRY and CDR2 SYGVKD. This CDR3 has 15 amino acids. V lost 6 bases and J lost 1, with 15 bases in between. Here the CDR3 DNA reads TGTGCCATCAGAAGGGCAGGGAATGGGAACACTGAAGCTTTCTTT. Protein sequence: CAIRRAGNGNTEAFF.

The sample holds one count of this clone. CDR3: CASSYPGQGNTEAFF. As DNA, the CDR3 is TGTGCCAGCAGTTATCCGGGACAGGGCAACACTGAAGCTTTCTTT. The rearrangement uses TRBV6-6 and TRBJ1-1; 9 bases align to TRBD1. Germline CDR1 and CDR2: MNHNY and SVGAGI (reference sequence). This CDR3 region has 15 residues. V shed 3 bases, J shed 2 bases, and the junction held 4 bases outside the gene matches.

The chain uses TRBV7-9 and TRBJ2-7; D is possibly TRBD1 (6 bases). The V and J ends lost 5 bases and 6 bases respectively, with 14 bases between them. CDR1 and CDR2 from the germline V gene are SEHNR and FQNEAQ (reference sequence). There are 13 residues in the CDR3. CDR3 loop: CASSPGTFREQYF. DNA of the CDR3: TGTGCCAGCAGCCCCGGGACATTTCGCGAGCAGTACTTC. The variable domain in full, completed from reference TRBV7-9 and TRBJ2-7, reads DTGVSQNPRHKITKRGQNVTFRCDPISEHNRLYWYRQTLGQGPEFLTYFQNEAQLEKSRLLSDRFSAERPKGSFSTLEIQRTEQGDSAMYLCASSPGTFREQYFGPGTRLTVT.

The J gene is TRBJ2-6, the V gene TRBV5-1, with TRBD1 matching 7 bases. The CDR3 sequence is 15 residues long. The germline gives CDR1 SGHRS, CDR2 YFSETQ. Unmatched junction bases numbered 2, after V lost 5 bases and J lost 0 bases. DNA of the CDR3: TGCGCCAGCAGGGGACAGAGCTCTGGGGCCAACGTCCTGACTTTC. This encodes CASRGQSSGANVLTF.

The chain has TRBV28 and TRBJ1-4; D gene ambiguous. Germline assignment: CDR1 MDHEN and CDR2 SYDVKM. The CDR3 covers 15 residues. Trimming removed 7 bases at V and 0 bases at J, with 12 bases between. In DNA form, the CDR3 reads TGTGCCAGCATCCCGGGGTCTGCAACTAATGAAAAACTGTTTTTT. Its translation is CASIPGSATNEKLFF.

The chain uses TRBV10-3 and TRBJ2-1; D perhaps matches TRBD2 (5 bases). This CDR3 contains 13 residues. V lost 0 bases to trimming and J lost 8 bases, with 8 bases between them. Germline CDR1 reads ENHRY; CDR2 reads SYGVKD. The CDR3 loop reads CAISESAGHEQFF. The CDR3 DNA sequence: TGTGCCATCAGTGAGTCGGCGGGCCATGAGCAGTTCTTC.

The genes are TRBV18 and TRBJ1-1; 8 bases agree with TRBD1. V trimming: 3 bases; J trimming: 3 bases; junction bases outside the gene matches: 6. CDR1 KGHSH and CDR2 LQKENI come from the germline V gene. The CDR3 is made up of 15 amino acids. The CDR3 here is CASSPRTGMDTEAFF. As DNA, the CDR3 is TGTGCCAGCTCACCGCGGACAGGGATGGACACTGAAGCTTTCTTT.

In this sample, this clone turned up once. Other DNA sequences in this specimen translate into the identical CDR3. The gene calls are TRBV19 and TRBJ1-2; D gene ambiguous. This CDR3 has 13 amino acids. Trimming cost V 3 bases and J 1 base, with 6 bases left between them. Germline V gene lookup returns CDR1 LNHDA and CDR2 SQIVND (reference sequence). In DNA form, the CDR3 reads TGTGCCAGTAGTATCGGAGGTAACTATGGCTACACCTTC. Protein product: CASSIGGNYGYTF.